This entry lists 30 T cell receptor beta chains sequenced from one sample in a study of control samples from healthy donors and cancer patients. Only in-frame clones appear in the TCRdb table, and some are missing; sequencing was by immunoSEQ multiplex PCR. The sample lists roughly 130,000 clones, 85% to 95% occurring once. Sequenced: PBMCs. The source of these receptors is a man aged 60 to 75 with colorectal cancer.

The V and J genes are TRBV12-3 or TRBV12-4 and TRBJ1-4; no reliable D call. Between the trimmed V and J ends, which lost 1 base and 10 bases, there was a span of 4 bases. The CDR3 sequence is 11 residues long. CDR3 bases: TGTGCCAGCAGTTTAGGCAGAAAACTGTTTTTT. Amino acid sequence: CASSLGRKLFF.

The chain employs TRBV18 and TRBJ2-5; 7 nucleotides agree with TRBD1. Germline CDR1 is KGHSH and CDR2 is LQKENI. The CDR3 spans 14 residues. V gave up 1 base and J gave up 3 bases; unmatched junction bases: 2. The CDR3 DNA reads TGTGCCAGCTCACCACAGGGGACAGAAGAGACCCAGTACTTC. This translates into CASSPQGTEETQYF.

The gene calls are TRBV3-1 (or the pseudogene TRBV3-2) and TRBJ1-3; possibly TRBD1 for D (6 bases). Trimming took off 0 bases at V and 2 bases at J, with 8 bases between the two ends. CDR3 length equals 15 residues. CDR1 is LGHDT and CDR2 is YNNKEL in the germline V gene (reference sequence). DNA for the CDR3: TGTGCCAGCAGCCAAGACTCAGGGGCTGGAAACACCATATATTTT. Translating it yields CASSQDSGAGNTIYF.

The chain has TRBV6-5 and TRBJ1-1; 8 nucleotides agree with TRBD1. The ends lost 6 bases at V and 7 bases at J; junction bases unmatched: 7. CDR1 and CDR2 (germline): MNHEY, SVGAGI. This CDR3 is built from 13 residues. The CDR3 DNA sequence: TGTGCCAGCAGCACCAGGGACAGGAGTGAAGCTTTCTTT. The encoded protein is CASSTRDRSEAFF.

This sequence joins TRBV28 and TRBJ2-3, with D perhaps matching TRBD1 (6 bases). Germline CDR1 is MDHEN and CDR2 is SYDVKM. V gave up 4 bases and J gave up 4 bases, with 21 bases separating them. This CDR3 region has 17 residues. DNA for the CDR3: TGTGCCAGCAGTTCCGGACAGTCATTTGGTCGTGCAGATACGCAGTATTTT. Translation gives CASSSGQSFGRADTQYF.

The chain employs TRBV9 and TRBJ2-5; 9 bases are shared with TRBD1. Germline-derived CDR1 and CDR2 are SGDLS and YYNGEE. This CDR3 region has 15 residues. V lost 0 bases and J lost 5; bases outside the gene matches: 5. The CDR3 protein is CASSVGWDRAETQYF. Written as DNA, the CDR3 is TGTGCCAGCAGCGTAGGGTGGGACAGGGCTGAGACCCAGTACTTC.

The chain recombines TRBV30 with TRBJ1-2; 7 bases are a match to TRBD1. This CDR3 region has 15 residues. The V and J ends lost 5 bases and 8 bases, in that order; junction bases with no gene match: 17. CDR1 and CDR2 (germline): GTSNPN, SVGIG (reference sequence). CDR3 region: CAWEKPGQTSRGYTF. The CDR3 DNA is TGTGCCTGGGAAAAACCGGGACAGACCTCCCGGGGCTACACCTTC.

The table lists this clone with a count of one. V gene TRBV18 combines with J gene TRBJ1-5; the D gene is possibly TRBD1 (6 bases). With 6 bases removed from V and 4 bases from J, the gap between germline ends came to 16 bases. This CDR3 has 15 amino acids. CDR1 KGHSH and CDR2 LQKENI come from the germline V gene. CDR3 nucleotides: TGTGCCAGCTCCCTTAATAAGGACAGAAATCAGCCCCAGCATTTT. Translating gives CASSLNKDRNQPQHF.

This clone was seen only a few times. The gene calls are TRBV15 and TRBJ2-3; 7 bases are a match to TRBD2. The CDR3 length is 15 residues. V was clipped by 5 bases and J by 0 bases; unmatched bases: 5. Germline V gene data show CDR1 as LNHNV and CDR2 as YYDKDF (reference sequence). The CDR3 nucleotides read TGTGCCACCAGCTCCCTAGCGGCTAGCACAGATACGCAGTATTTT. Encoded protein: CATSSLAASTDTQYF.

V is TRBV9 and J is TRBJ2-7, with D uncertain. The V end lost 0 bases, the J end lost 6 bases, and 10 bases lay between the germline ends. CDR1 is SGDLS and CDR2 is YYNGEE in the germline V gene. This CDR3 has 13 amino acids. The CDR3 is CASSVAPEAEQYF. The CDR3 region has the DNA TGTGCCAGCAGCGTAGCCCCCGAAGCCGAGCAGTACTTC.

CDR3 protein: CAISESRTSGEGETQYF. DNA for the CDR3: TGTGCCATCAGTGAGTCCAGGACTAGCGGGGAAGGCGAGACCCAGTACTTC. V gene TRBV10-3 combines with J gene TRBJ2-5, with 12 positions matching TRBD2. CDR3 length: 17 amino acids. Trimming cost V 0 bases and J 5 bases; bases outside gene matches: 7. CDR1 and CDR2 from the germline V gene are ENHRY and SYGVKD.

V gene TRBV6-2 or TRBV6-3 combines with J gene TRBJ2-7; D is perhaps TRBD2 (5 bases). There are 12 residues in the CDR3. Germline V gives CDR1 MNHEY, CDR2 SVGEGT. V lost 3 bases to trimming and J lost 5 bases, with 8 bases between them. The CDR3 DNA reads TGTGCCAGCAGTTATACGGGAAACGAGCAGTACTTC. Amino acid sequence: CASSYTGNEQYF.

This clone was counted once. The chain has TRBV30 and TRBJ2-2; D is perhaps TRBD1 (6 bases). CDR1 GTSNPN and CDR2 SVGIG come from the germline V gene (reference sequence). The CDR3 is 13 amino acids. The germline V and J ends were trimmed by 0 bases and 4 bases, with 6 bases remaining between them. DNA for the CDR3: TGTGCCTGGAGTGTACAGGGCACCGGGGAGCTGTTTTTT. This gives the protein CAWSVQGTGELFF. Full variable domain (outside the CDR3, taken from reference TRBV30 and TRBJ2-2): SQTIHQWPATLVQPVGSPLSLECTVEGTSNPNLYWYRQAAGRGLQLLFYSVGIGQISSEVPQNLSASRPQDRQFILSSKKLLLSDSGFYLCAWSVQGTGELFFGEGSRLTVL.

CDR3 amino acids: CAISEGQVGNTIYF. In DNA form, the CDR3 reads TGTGCCATCAGTGAGGGTCAGGTTGGAAACACCATATATTTT. This rearrangement joins TRBV10-3 to TRBJ1-3; D ambiguous. V dropped 2 bases and J dropped 3 bases, with 8 bases sitting between them. Germline-derived CDR1 and CDR2 are ENHRY and SYGVKD. The CDR3 totals 14 residues.

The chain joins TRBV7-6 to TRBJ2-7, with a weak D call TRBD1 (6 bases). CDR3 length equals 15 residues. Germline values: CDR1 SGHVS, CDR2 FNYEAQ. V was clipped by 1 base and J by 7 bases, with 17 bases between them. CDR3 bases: TGTGCCAGCAGCTTAGAGACAGGATCCTTCGGGGAGCAGTACTTC. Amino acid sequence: CASSLETGSFGEQYF.

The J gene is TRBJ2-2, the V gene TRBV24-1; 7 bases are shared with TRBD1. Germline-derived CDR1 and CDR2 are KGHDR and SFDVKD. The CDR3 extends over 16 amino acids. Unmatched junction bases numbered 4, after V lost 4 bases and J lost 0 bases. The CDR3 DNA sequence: TGTGCCACCAGTGAGAAGGGACAGACGAACACCGGGGAGCTGTTTTTT. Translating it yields CATSEKGQTNTGELFF.

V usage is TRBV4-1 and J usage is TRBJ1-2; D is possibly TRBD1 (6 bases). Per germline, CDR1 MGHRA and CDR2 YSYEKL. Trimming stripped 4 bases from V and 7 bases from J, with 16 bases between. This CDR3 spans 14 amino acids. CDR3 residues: CASSLTQGRGGYTF. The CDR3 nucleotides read TGCGCCAGCAGCCTTACGCAGGGGCGGGGTGGCTACACCTTC.

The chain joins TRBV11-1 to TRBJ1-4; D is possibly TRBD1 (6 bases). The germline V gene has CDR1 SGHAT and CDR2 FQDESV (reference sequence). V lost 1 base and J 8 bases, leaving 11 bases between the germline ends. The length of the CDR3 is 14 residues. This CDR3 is CASSLDRVGEKLFF. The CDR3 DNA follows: TGTGCCAGCAGCTTAGACAGGGTCGGAGAAAAACTGTTTTTT. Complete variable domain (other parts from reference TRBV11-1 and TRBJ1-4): EAEVAQSPRYKITEKSQAVAFWCDPISGHATLYWYRQILGQGPELLVQFQDESVVDDSQLPKDRFSAERLKGVDSTLKIQPAELGDSAMYLCASSLDRVGEKLFFGSGTQLSVL.

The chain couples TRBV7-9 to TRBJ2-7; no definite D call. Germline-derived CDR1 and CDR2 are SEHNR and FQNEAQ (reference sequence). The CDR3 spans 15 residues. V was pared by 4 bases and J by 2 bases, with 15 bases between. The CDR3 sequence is CASSSGFGSTYEQYF. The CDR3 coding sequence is TGTGCCAGCAGCTCCGGCTTCGGCAGCACCTACGAGCAGTACTTC. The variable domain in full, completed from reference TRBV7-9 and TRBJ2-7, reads DTGVSQNPRHKITKRGQNVTFRCDPISEHNRLYWYRQTLGQGPEFLTYFQNEAQLEKSRLLSDRFSAERPKGSFSTLEIQRTEQGDSAMYLCASSSGFGSTYEQYFGPGTRLTVT.

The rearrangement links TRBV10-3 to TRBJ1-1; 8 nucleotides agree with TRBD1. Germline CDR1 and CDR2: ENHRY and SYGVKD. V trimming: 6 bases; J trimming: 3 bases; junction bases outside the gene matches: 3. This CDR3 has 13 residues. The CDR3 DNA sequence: TGTGCCATCAGCTTACAGGGGGACACTGAAGCTTTCTTT. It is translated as CAISLQGDTEAFF.

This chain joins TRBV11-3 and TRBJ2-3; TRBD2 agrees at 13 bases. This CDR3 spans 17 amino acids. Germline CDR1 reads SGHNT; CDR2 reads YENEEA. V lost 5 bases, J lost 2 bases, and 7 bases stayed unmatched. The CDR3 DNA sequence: TGTGCCAGCAGCACAGGACTAGCGGGGGCCTCCACAGATACGCAGTATTTT. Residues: CASSTGLAGASTDTQYF.

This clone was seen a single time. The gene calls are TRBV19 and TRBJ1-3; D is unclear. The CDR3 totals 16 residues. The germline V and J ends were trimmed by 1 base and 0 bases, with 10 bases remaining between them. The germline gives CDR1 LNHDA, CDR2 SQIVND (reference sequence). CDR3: CASSIAGANSGNTIYF. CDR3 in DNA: TGTGCCAGTAGTATAGCTGGTGCGAACTCTGGAAACACCATATATTTT.

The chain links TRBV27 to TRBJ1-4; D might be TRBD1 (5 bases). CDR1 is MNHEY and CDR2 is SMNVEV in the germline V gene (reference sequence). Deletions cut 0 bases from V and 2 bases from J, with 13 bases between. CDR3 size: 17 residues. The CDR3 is CASSLSGGGRTNEKLFF. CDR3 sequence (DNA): TGTGCCAGCAGTTTATCGGGGGGGGGAAGGACTAATGAAAAACTGTTTTTT.

The CDR3 protein is CASSEGTSGGRTDTQYF. The DNA for the CDR3 is TGTGCCAGCAGTGAGGGGACTAGCGGGGGCCGGACAGATACGCAGTATTTT. The J gene is TRBJ2-3, the V gene TRBV6-1; 14 bases are a match to TRBD2. The CDR3 contains 17 residues. J gave up 3 bases and V 3 bases, and 5 bases lay outside the gene matches. Germline V gene lookup returns CDR1 MNHNS and CDR2 SASEGT.

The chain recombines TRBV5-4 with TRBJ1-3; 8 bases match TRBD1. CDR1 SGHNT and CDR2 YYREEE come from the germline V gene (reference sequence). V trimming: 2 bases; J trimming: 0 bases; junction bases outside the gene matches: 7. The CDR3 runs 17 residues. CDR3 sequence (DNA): TGTGCCAGCAGCTTAGGGGCAGGGGGCCTCTCTGGAAACACCATATATTTT. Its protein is CASSLGAGGLSGNTIYF.

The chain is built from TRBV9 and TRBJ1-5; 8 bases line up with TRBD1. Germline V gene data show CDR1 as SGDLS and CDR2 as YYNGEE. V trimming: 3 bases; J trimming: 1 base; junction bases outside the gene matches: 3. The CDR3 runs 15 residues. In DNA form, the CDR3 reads TGTGCCAGCAGCGCAGCAGGGGGCAGCAATCAGCCCCAGCATTTT. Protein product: CASSAAGGSNQPQHF.

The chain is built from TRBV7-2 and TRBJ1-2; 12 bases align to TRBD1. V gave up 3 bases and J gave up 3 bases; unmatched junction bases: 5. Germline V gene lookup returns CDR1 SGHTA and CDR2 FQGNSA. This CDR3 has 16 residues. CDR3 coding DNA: TGTGCCAGCAGCTTGGGACAGGGGGCTCTACACTATGGCTACACCTTC. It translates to CASSLGQGALHYGYTF.

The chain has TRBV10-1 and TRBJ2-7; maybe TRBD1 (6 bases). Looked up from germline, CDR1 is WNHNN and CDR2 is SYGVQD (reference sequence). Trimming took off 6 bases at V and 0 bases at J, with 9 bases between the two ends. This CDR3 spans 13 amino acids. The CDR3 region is CASSKGDSYEQYF. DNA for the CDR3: TGCGCCAGCAGCAAGGGGGACTCCTACGAGCAGTACTTC.

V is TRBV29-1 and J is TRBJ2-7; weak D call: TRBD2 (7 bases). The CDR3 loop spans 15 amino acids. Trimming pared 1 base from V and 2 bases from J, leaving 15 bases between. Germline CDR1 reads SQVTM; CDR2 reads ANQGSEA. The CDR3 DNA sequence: TGCAGCGTTGAAGTCCCCGGCGGGGGCCCCTACGAGCAGTACTTC. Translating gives CSVEVPGGGPYEQYF.

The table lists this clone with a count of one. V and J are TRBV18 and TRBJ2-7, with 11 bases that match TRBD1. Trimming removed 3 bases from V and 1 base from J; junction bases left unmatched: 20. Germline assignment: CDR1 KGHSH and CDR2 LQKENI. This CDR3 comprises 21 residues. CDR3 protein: CASSPSSGTGGFYTLSYEQYF. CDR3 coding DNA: TGTGCCAGCTCACCGTCTTCCGGGACAGGGGGATTCTACACTTTATCCTACGAGCAGTACTTC.